This T cell receptor beta chain emerged from a study of CD8+ T cells in alopecia areata. The CDR3 runs 12 residues. V was pared by 2 bases and J by 4 bases, with 3 bases between. CDR1 is GTSNPN, CDR2 SVGIG, per germline (reference sequence). As the sequencing template, cDNA was produced by extracting RNA and reverse transcribing it. Assay: immunoSEQ multiplex PCR; the TCRdb copy retains only in-frame clones and omits some. The data hold roughly 150,000 clones, with 55% observed a single time. This TCR was recovered from a human donor in good health. Specimen: CD4+ T cells sorted from blood. The chain recombines TRBV30 with TRBJ2-6; D is unclear. The CDR3: CAWSWGANVLTF. The CDR3 nucleotides are TGTGCCTGGAGTTGGGGGGCCAACGTCCTGACTTTC.